A single sample gave rise to the 13 T cell receptor beta chains below, sequenced in a study of vaccination and CD4 T cells after COVID-19. These receptors have no known antigen. Sequencing of DNA taken from cultured CD4+ T cells relied on the Oncomine TCR Beta short-read assay. Using its own MiXCR run on the PCR reads, TCRdb lists one record per CDR3 protein. The table shows about 15,000 distinct CDR3 sequences, with around half occurring only once. Treatment denoted: roughly ten-day PBMC culture with coronavirus spike peptide pools or control peptides (ViraFEST assay). Source material: CD4+ T cells from blood, cultured in vitro. These receptors were obtained from a human donor who had recovered from COVID-19.

The chain's CDR3 is CASSLVGGAGDPYGYTF. CDR3 in DNA: TGCGCCAGCAGCTTGGTCGGGGGGGCAGGGGATCCCTATGGCTACACCTTC. The chain is built from TRBV5-1 and TRBJ1-2; tentative D call: TRBD1 (6 bases). Trimming shortened V by 0 bases and J by 4 bases, and 19 bases separated the two germline ends. Germline V CDR1 and CDR2: SGHRS, YFSETQ. The length of the CDR3 is 17 residues. The entire variable domain, with the rest obtained from reference TRBV5-1 and TRBJ1-2, is as follows: KAGVTQTPRYLIKTRGQQVTLSCSPISGHRSVSWYQQTPGQGLQFLFEYFSETQRNKGNFPGRFSGRQFSNSRSEMNVSTLELGDSALYLCASSLVGGAGDPYGYTFGSGTRLTVV.

This clonotype was observed a handful of times. This chain uses TRBV10-3 with TRBJ2-5, with 10 positions matching TRBD2. This CDR3 comprises 15 residues. The germline CDR1 and CDR2 sequences are ENHRY and SYGVKD. The trim removed 6 bases at V and 4 bases at J, leaving 8 bases unmatched. The CDR3: CAISPSGSRRETQYF. CDR3 coding DNA: TGTGCCATCAGCCCTAGCGGGAGTAGGCGAGAGACCCAGTACTTC.

This clonotype was seen only a few times. The chain joins TRBV19 to TRBJ2-5; D possibly matches TRBD1 or TRBD2 (5 bases each). The length of the CDR3 is 13 residues. CDR1 is LNHDA and CDR2 is SQIVND in the germline V gene (reference sequence). V was shortened by 5 bases and J by 1 base, with 8 bases between the two germline ends. The CDR3 loop is CASSSGTQETQYF. The CDR3, as DNA: TGTGCCAGTAGTTCCGGGACCCAAGAGACCCAGTACTTC.

The chain combines TRBV7-3 with TRBJ2-3; D gene unclear. Germline V gene sequence: CDR1 SGHTA, CDR2 FQGTGA. This CDR3 is 14 amino acids long. V lost 5 bases to trimming and J lost 2 bases, with 11 bases between them. CDR3 loop: CASSPRPDTDTQYF. CDR3 bases: TGTGCCAGCAGCCCTCGGCCGGACACAGATACGCAGTATTTT. The complete variable domain, with remaining parts taken from reference TRBV7-3 and TRBJ2-3, reads GAGVSQTPSNKVTEKGKYVELRCDPISGHTALYWYRQSLGQGPEFLIYFQGTGAADDSGLPNDRFFAVRPEGSVSTLKIQRTERGDSAVYLCASSPRPDTDTQYFGPGTRLTVL.

The gene calls are TRBV10-3 and TRBJ1-3; maybe TRBD1 (5 bases). V was pared by 10 bases and J by 7 bases, with 8 bases between. The CDR3 covers 10 residues. Germline V CDR1 and CDR2: ENHRY, SYGVKD. Here the CDR3 DNA reads TGTGCCAGCGGGGGGAACACCATATATTTT. The encoded protein is CASGGNTIYF.

The chain has TRBV2 and TRBJ1-5, with TRBD1 identical over 7 bases. Looked up from germline, CDR1 is SNHLY and CDR2 is FYNNEI. V was pared by 10 bases and J by 0 bases, with 3 bases of the junction left unmatched. This CDR3 contains 13 residues. The CDR3 sequence is CATGTDSNQPQHF. CDR3 DNA sequence: TGTGCCACCGGGACAGATAGCAATCAGCCCCAGCATTTT.

The chain joins TRBV10-2 to TRBJ2-7, with 7 bases that match TRBD2. This CDR3 has 13 amino acids. Looked up from germline, CDR1 is WSHSY and CDR2 is SAAADI. Losses at the gene ends were 6 bases for V and 2 bases for J; bases not matched to a gene: 4. The chain's CDR3 is CASSRGDTYEQYF. CDR3 coding DNA: TGCGCCAGCAGCCGGGGGGATACCTACGAGCAGTACTTC.

This rearrangement joins TRBV27 to TRBJ1-2, with D perhaps TRBD1 (6 bases). The V gene lost 0 bases and the J gene lost 8 bases, with 13 bases spanning the gap. Germline CDR1 is MNHEY and CDR2 is SMNVEV (reference sequence). This CDR3 comprises 14 residues. CDR3 in DNA: TGTGCCAGCAGTTTATCTGGGGGCTTAGGGGGCTACACCTTC. Translation: CASSLSGGLGGYTF.

This chain connects TRBV7-9 to TRBJ1-5, with 7 bases aligning to TRBD1. Unmatched junction bases numbered 4, after V lost 5 bases and J lost 0 bases. Germline assignment: CDR1 SEHNR and CDR2 FQNEAQ (reference sequence). The CDR3 spans 15 residues. The CDR3 nucleotides read TGTGCCAGCAGCGCCCGGACAGGTAGCAATCAGCCCCAGCATTTT. It translates to CASSARTGSNQPQHF.

This chain connects TRBV6-1 to TRBJ1-1; no firm D call. This CDR3 comprises 15 residues. V shed 6 bases and J shed 0 bases, with 14 bases lying between them. Germline V lookup: CDR1 MNHNS, CDR2 SASEGT. CDR3: CASSRNRNLNTEAFF. In nucleotides, the CDR3 is TGTGCCAGCAGCCGCAACAGAAACTTGAACACTGAAGCTTTCTTT.

The V gene is TRBV6-1, the J gene TRBJ1-1; TRBD1 might be the D (5 bases). The germline V gene has CDR1 MNHNS and CDR2 SASEGT. This CDR3 has 17 residues. With 5 bases removed from V and 1 base from J, the gap between germline ends came to 20 bases. CDR3 in DNA: TGTGCCAGCAGTCCGACAGTACCGGGCCTAGGGAACACTGAAGCTTTCTTT. This sequence encodes CASSPTVPGLGNTEAFF.

The V gene is TRBV7-9, the J gene TRBJ1-6, with 7 nucleotides matching TRBD1. The CDR3 spans 15 residues. The V gene end was trimmed by 5 bases and the J gene end by 5 bases; junction bases not matched to a gene: 6. CDR1 is SEHNR and CDR2 is FQNEAQ in the germline V gene (reference sequence). Written as DNA, the CDR3 is TGTGCCAGCAGCGTACCCGGGACAGATAATTCACCCCTCCACTTT. It yields the protein CASSVPGTDNSPLHF.

V and J are TRBV6-1 and TRBJ1-1, with D unresolved. The V end was cut by 5 bases, the J end by 11 bases, with 15 bases between. The germline V gene has CDR1 MNHNS and CDR2 SASEGT. The CDR3 runs to 12 residues. The CDR3 spells CASSPDTLGAFF. In nucleotides, the CDR3 is TGTGCCAGCAGTCCCGACACCCTCGGGGCTTTCTTT.